This T cell receptor (beta chain) was found in a study of blood T cell repertoires in COVID-19. Only in-frame clones appear in the TCRdb table, and some are missing; sequencing was by immunoSEQ multiplex PCR. The data show tens of thousands of clones, just over 85% seen once. Trimming removed 6 bases from V and 9 bases from J; junction bases left unmatched: 4. CDR1 and CDR2 (germline): MNHEY, SVGAGI. The CDR3 runs to 12 residues. The chain has TRBV6-5 and TRBJ2-1; 8 nucleotides match TRBD2. The TCR comes from a woman in her seventies with acute or convalescent COVID-19. The sequenced material came from peripheral blood. The CDR3 loop reads CASSPRGVEQFF. The DNA of the CDR3 is TGTGCCAGCAGCCCGCGGGGGGTTGAGCAGTTCTTC.